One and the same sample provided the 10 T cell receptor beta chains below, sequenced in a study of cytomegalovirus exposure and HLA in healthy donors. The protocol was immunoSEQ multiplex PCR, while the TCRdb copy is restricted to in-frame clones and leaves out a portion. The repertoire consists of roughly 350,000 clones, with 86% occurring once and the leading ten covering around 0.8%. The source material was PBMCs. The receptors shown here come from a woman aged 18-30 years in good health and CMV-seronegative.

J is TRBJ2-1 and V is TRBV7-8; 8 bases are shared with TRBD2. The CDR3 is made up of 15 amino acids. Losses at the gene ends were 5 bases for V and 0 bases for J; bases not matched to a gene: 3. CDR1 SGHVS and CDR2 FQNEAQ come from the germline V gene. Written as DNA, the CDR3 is TGTGCCAGCAGCGTAAGCGGGGGCTCCTACAATGAGCAGTTCTTC. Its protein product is CASSVSGGSYNEQFF.

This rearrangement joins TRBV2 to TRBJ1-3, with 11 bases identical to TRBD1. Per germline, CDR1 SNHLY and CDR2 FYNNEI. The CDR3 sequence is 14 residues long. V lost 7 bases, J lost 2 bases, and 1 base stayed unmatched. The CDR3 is CASMGQGAGNTIYF. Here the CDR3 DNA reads TGTGCCAGCATGGGACAGGGGGCTGGAAACACCATATATTTT.

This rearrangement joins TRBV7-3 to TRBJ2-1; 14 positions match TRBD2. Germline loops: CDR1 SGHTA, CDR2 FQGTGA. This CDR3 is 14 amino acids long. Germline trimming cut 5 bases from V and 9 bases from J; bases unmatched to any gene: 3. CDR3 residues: CASSLGLAGGEQFF. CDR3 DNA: TGTGCCAGCAGCCTCGGACTAGCGGGAGGTGAGCAGTTCTTC.

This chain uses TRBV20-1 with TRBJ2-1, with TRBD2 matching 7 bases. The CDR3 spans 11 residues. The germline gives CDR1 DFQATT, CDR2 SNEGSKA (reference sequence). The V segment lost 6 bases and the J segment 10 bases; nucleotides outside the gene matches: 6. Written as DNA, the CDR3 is TGCAGTGCCAAAACGACTAGCGAGCAGTTCTTC. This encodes CSAKTTSEQFF.

The DNA of the CDR3 is TGTGCCAGCAGTTGGGAGATAGGGAACTACGAGCAGTACTTC. Translated, it gives CASSWEIGNYEQYF. The chain employs TRBV5-6 and TRBJ2-7, with D perhaps TRBD2 (5 bases). The CDR3 is 14 residues long. The germline V gene has CDR1 SGHDT and CDR2 YYEEEE. The V end lost 5 bases, the J end lost 3 bases, and 15 bases lay between the germline ends.

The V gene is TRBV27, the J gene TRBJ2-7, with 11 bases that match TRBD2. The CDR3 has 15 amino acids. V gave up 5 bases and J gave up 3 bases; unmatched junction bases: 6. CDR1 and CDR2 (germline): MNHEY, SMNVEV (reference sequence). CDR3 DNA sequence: TGTGCCAGCAGTCCGACTAGCGGGAAGCACTACGAGCAGTACTTC. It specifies CASSPTSGKHYEQYF.

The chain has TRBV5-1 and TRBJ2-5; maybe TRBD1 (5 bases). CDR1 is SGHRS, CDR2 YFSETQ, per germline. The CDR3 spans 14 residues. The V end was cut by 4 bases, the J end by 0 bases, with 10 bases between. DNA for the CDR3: TGCGCCAGCAGCCCCGGACACTACCAAGAGACCCAGTACTTC. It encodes CASSPGHYQETQYF.

The CDR3 reads CASSLVWGGYNEQFF. CDR3 in DNA: TGTGCCAGCAGCTTAGTTTGGGGGGGCTACAATGAGCAGTTCTTC. This chain joins TRBV7-2 and TRBJ2-1; TRBD2 aligns across 7 bases. Germline values: CDR1 SGHTA, CDR2 FQGNSA. CDR3 size: 15 residues. V was clipped by 1 base and J by 3 bases; unmatched bases: 3.

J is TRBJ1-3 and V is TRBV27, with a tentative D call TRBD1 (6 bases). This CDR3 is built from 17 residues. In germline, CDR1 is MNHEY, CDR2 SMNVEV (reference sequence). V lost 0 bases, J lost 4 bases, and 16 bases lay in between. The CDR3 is CASSLSGALLSGNTIYF. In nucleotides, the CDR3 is TGTGCCAGCAGTTTATCGGGGGCTCTCTTGTCAGGAAACACCATATATTTT.

The chain's CDR3 is CASSGGSTEAFF. CDR3 DNA sequence: TGTGCCAGTAGCGGGGGTTCCACTGAAGCTTTCTTT. The rearrangement uses TRBV19 and TRBJ1-1; tentative D call: TRBD1 (5 bases). Germline CDR1 LNHDA, CDR2 SQIVND (reference sequence). V shed 6 bases and J shed 4 bases, with 9 bases lying between them. The CDR3 is 12 residues long.